This TCR beta chain is drawn from a study of T-cell memory formation after mild COVID-19. TCRdb processed the 5' RACE reads anew with MiXCR; each CDR3 protein has one entry. The profile covers some 270,000 distinct CDR3 sequences, with approximately 15% appearing a single time and around 2% taken by the ten largest. The junction had 8 bases not matched to a gene; V was cut back by 6 bases and J by 5 bases. CDR1 is SQVTM, CDR2 ANQGSEA, per germline. This CDR3 is built from 14 residues. To note about this clonotype: Its antigen is unidentified.

The study, taken as a whole, reports: Clones that contracted from day 15 to 85 were balanced CD4/CD8, while later expanders leaned CD4+.

Sequencing was carried out using PBMCs or a T cell subset sorted from them (not recorded which). The V gene is TRBV29-1, the J gene TRBJ2-3; the match to TRBD2 covers 10 bases. This receptor was obtained from an adult woman who had mild COVID-19 (a few samples of this study predate the infection). Cell type and time point are not known. The CDR3 sequence: CSVLLAGMLDTQYF. The CDR3 bases are TGCAGCGTGTTACTAGCGGGAATGCTAGATACGCAGTATTTT.